Listed below are T cell receptor beta chains from one sample, sequenced in a study of long-term antiretroviral therapy in people with HIV. Profiled with immunoSEQ multiplex PCR; TCRdb holds only in-frame clones, not every one. This sample has 15,000 to 20,000 clones, with around 87% found just once. The sequenced sample was unsorted PBMCs, obtained 0.7 years before starting antiretroviral therapy. The receptors were sampled from a man aged 50-60 years with HIV. CDR3s include the opening cysteine and the closing phenylalanine or tryptophan. The D gene is left open where the match is weak. Size is omitted from some rows. Given values are once, few, many or a class for expanded clones.

TRBJ2-5,.,TRBV4-1,TRBD2,CASSQEPVGLAKETQYF,TGCGCCAGCAGCCAAGAGCCGGTGGGACTAGCTAAAGAGACCCAGTACTTC
TRBJ1-5,.,TRBV11-1,.,CASSQGHNQPQHF,TGTGCCAGCAGCCAGGGCCACAATCAGCCCCAGCATTTT
TRBJ2-7,.,TRBV7-6,.,CASSPSGRHYEQYF,TGTGCCAGCAGCCCCTCTGGTCGACATTACGAGCAGTACTTC
TRBJ2-7,.,TRBV27,TRBD1,CASSLSPGQPYEQYF,TGTGCCAGCAGTTTAAGCCCGGGACAGCCCTACGAGCAGTACTTC
TRBJ1-3,once,TRBV5-8,.,CASSRGLSSGNTIYF,TGTGCCAGCAGCCGGGGACTAAGCTCTGGAAACACCATATATTTT
TRBJ1-2,once,TRBV5-4,TRBD1,CASSGGQFNYGYTF,TGTGCCAGCAGCGGGGGACAGTTTAACTATGGCTACACCTTC
TRBJ2-3,.,TRBV10-3,.,CAISERQGTDTQYF,TGTGCCATCAGTGAAAGACAGGGCACAGATACGCAGTATTTT
TRBJ1-5,few,TRBV2,.,CASSESEPQHF,TGTGCCAGCAGTGAATCGGAACCCCAGCATTTT
TRBJ2-3,.,TRBV6-1,.,CASNFVLGATDTQYF,TGTGCCAGCAATTTTGTTTTGGGGGCGACAGATACGCAGTATTTT
TRBJ2-7,.,TRBV18,.,CASSPRGSVRSYEQYF,TGTGCCAGCTCACCGAGGGGGTCGGTACGATCCTACGAGCAGTACTTC
TRBJ2-3,.,TRBV5-1,.,CASSFYTDTQYF,TGCGCCAGCAGCTTTTACACAGATACGCAGTATTTT
TRBJ2-2,.,TRBV7-9,TRBD2,CASSRLGARRGVPGELFF,TGTGCCAGCAGCCGTCTCGGTGCGAGGCGGGGGGTGCCCGGGGAGCTGTTTTTT
TRBJ2-5,.,TRBV10-2,TRBD2,CASSEGLAGGQETQYF,TGCGCCAGCAGTGAAGGACTAGCGGGGGGCCAAGAGACCCAGTACTTC
TRBJ2-6,few,TRBV10-3,.,CAISDWGGSGANVLTF,TGTGCCATCAGTGATTGGGGTGGCTCTGGGGCCAACGTCCTGACTTTC
TRBJ2-1,.,TRBV25-1,TRBD1,CASSRDSSYNEQFF,TGTGCCAGCTCGAGGGACAGCTCCTACAATGAGCAGTTCTTC
TRBJ1-2,.,TRBV28,.,CASSSTALNYGYTF,TGTGCCAGCAGTTCGACGGCACTTAACTATGGCTACACCTTC
TRBJ2-5,.,TRBV9,.,CASSVGPEQETQYF,TGTGCCAGCAGCGTAGGCCCCGAACAGGAGACCCAGTACTTC
TRBJ1-4,.,TRBV6-6,.,CASSYGGAPRGEKLFF,TGTGCCAGCAGTTACGGGGGGGCTCCCCGAGGTGAAAAACTGTTTTTT
TRBJ2-1,.,TRBV6-5,TRBD1,CASSVSGQGGLRQFF,TGTGCCAGCAGTGTCTCGGGACAGGGAGGCTTAAGGCAGTTCTTC
TRBJ2-1,.,TRBV11-2,.,CASSPRVLRGHNEQFF,TGTGCCAGCAGCCCCCGCGTGCTACGGGGCCACAATGAGCAGTTCTTC
TRBJ2-5,.,TRBV30,.,CAWSVPPDAEETQYF,TGTGCCTGGAGTGTACCTCCGGATGCAGAAGAGACCCAGTACTTC
TRBJ2-7,few,TRBV9,TRBD2,CASSSSGGLTYEQYF,TGTGCCAGCAGCTCGAGCGGGGGCCTGACCTACGAGCAGTACTTC
TRBJ2-7,.,TRBV7-2,.,CASSVDYYEQYF,TGTGCCAGCAGCGTAGACTACTACGAGCAGTACTTC
TRBJ2-1,.,TRBV29-1,TRBD2,CSVAGTSGGASYNEQFF,TGCAGCGTTGCCGGGACTAGCGGGGGGGCAAGCTACAATGAGCAGTTCTTC
TRBJ2-6,.,TRBV10-3,TRBD1,CAISELRQGRSGANVLTF,TGTGCCATCAGTGAATTGAGACAGGGTCGATCTGGGGCCAACGTCCTGACTTTC
TRBJ2-1,.,TRBV7-9,TRBD1,CASSDRQGADEQFF,TGTGCCAGCAGCGACAGACAGGGTGCGGATGAGCAGTTCTTC
TRBJ1-2,.,TRBV6-5,.,CASSYSEGTYGYTF,TGTGCCAGCAGTTACTCTGAGGGAACCTATGGCTACACCTTC
TRBJ1-1,.,TRBV11-2,TRBD1,CASSSRDRGHTEAFF,TGTGCCAGCAGCTCTCGGGACAGGGGGCACACTGAAGCTTTCTTT
TRBJ2-7,.,TRBV7-3,TRBD2,CASSLSPSGVLEQYF,TGTGCCAGCAGCTTATCTCCTAGCGGGGTGTTAGAGCAGTACTTC
TRBJ1-2,.,TRBV6-5,.,CASSPAVGYGYTF,TGTGCCAGCAGTCCCGCCGTCGGCTATGGCTACACCTTC
TRBJ2-1,.,TRBV18,.,CASSPPQGGSYNEQFF,TGTGCCAGCTCACCACCTCAGGGGGGCTCCTACAATGAGCAGTTCTTC
TRBJ2-7,.,TRBV9,TRBD1,CASSVVDGTASSYEQYF,TGTGCCAGCAGCGTAGTGGATGGGACAGCGAGCTCCTACGAGCAGTACTTC
TRBJ1-3,.,TRBV29-1,.,CSVRQGTNSGNTIYF,TGCAGCGTGCGCCAGGGAACTAACTCTGGAAACACCATATATTTT
TRBJ1-2,.,TRBV7-9,.,CASSRTAGKNGYTF,TGTGCCAGCAGCAGGACAGCGGGGAAGAATGGCTACACCTTC
TRBJ2-7,.,TRBV13,.,CASIKGTEGYEQYF,TGTGCCAGCATAAAGGGGACCGAGGGTTACGAGCAGTACTTC
TRBJ2-7,.,TRBV19,TRBD2,CASSPIGGENEQYF,TGTGCCAGTAGCCCAATTGGGGGGGAAAACGAGCAGTACTTC
TRBJ1-1,.,TRBV27,.,CASSYGPLSTEAFF,TGTGCCAGCAGTTACGGACCGCTGAGCACTGAAGCTTTCTTT